The clone carrying this T cell receptor beta chain is a singleton in its sample. The data are from a study of blood T cell repertoires in COVID-19. Study information: The United States, Italy and Spain provided the acute and convalescent COVID-19 samples.

Donors were grouped by their self-reported clinical history. V shed 3 bases and J 0 bases; nucleotides not matched to a gene: 2. The length of the CDR3 is 14 residues. Germline V gene sequence: CDR1 SGHKS, CDR2 YYEKEE (reference sequence). Per the original methods: It was from reference gene primer amplification that nucleated cell counts were estimated. Using immunoSEQ multiplex PCR, the repertoire was profiled, and TCRdb retains in-frame clones only, with some absent. That table supplies the V and J calls and clone size; D and trimming were determined from the DNA. The data contain 450,000 to 500,000 clones, approximately 86% of them seen just once; the ten biggest clones take up under 0.75%.

The receptor was isolated from a woman aged 18-29 years who had recovered from COVID-19. Sequencing input: PBMCs or T cells enriched from blood (not recorded which). This chain connects TRBV5-5 to TRBJ1-2, with 7 nucleotides matching TRBD1. The CDR3 loop is CASSSTGSNYGYTF. DNA of the CDR3: TGTGCCAGCAGCTCGACAGGGTCTAACTATGGCTACACCTTC.